This is a list of T cell receptor beta chains from one sample in a study of cytomegalovirus exposure and HLA in healthy donors. This table comes from immunoSEQ multiplex PCR, and its TCRdb copy is limited to in-frame clones, with some not included. The sample shows 180,000 or so clones, approximately 82% of them seen only once. Sequencing input: PBMCs. The receptors originated from a woman aged 25 to 45 in good health and CMV-seropositive. Both conserved end residues are part of each CDR3.

J gene: TRBJ2-7; V gene: TRBV5-6; CDR3 protein: CASSSAAAGEQYF
J gene: TRBJ2-1; V gene: TRBV28; CDR3 protein: CASSPRQDPEFF
J gene: TRBJ1-2; V gene: TRBV28; CDR3 protein: CASSLITTGNYGYTF
J gene: TRBJ1-2; V gene: TRBV6-5; CDR3 protein: CASFSRENYGYTF
J gene: TRBJ2-7; V gene: TRBV28; CDR3 protein: CASSLQIYPYEQYF
J gene: TRBJ1-4; V gene: TRBV25-1; CDR3 protein: CASSDGAREKLFF
J gene: TRBJ2-1; V gene: TRBV29-1; CDR3 protein: CSVELAFNEQFF
J gene: TRBJ2-1; V gene: TRBV5-4; CDR3 protein: CASTSETNSYNEQFF
J gene: TRBJ2-1; V gene: TRBV5-1; CDR3 protein: CASSPSRRSHNEQFF
J gene: TRBJ1-1; V gene: TRBV6-5; CDR3 protein: CASRRHRDPEAFF
J gene: TRBJ1-2; V gene: TRBV15; CDR3 protein: CATSSRTGGHRGYTF
J gene: TRBJ1-2; V gene: TRBV6-5; CDR3 protein: CASRKSGQGETRTF
J gene: TRBJ2-7; V gene: TRBV28; CDR3 protein: CASRQELRGNEQYF
J gene: TRBJ2-3; V gene: TRBV27; CDR3 protein: CASSLGASGSWYTQYF
J gene: TRBJ1-1; V gene: TRBV28; CDR3 protein: CASLGGRRAFF
J gene: TRBJ2-6; V gene: TRBV14; CDR3 protein: CASSQVSGANVLTF
J gene: TRBJ1-5; V gene: TRBV7-8; CDR3 protein: CASSWTGQGNQPQHF
J gene: TRBJ1-5; V gene: TRBV7-9; CDR3 protein: CASSFTGPDQPQHF
J gene: TRBJ2-2; V gene: TRBV19; CDR3 protein: CASIAGGTGELFF
J gene: TRBJ2-5; V gene: TRBV2; CDR3 protein: CATADREETQYF
J gene: TRBJ2-2; V gene: TRBV5-1; CDR3 protein: CASSLRDRGAGELFF
J gene: TRBJ1-5; V gene: TRBV15; CDR3 protein: CATSNVDRGLNQPQHF
J gene: TRBJ1-4; V gene: TRBV2; CDR3 protein: CASSVPGGKLFF
J gene: TRBJ2-3; V gene: TRBV4-1; CDR3 protein: CASSQGGTETDTQYF
J gene: TRBJ2-1; V gene: TRBV6-5; CDR3 protein: CASSNTRFEQFF
J gene: TRBJ1-3; V gene: TRBV2; CDR3 protein: CASSLRRISSGNTIYF
J gene: TRBJ2-7; V gene: TRBV5-6; CDR3 protein: CASSLGRDSAPYEQYF
J gene: TRBJ2-7; V gene: TRBV28; CDR3 protein: CASTSRREPQYF
J gene: TRBJ1-1; V gene: TRBV6-1; CDR3 protein: CASSERQPNTEAFF
J gene: TRBJ1-1; V gene: TRBV6-5; CDR3 protein: CASSPGQGETEAFF
J gene: TRBJ1-2; V gene: TRBV19; CDR3 protein: CASSPGQGRGGYTF
J gene: TRBJ2-1; V gene: TRBV28; CDR3 protein: CASSPLLLAGDYNEQFF
J gene: TRBJ2-1; V gene: TRBV5-1; CDR3 protein: CASSLSGDVGEQFF